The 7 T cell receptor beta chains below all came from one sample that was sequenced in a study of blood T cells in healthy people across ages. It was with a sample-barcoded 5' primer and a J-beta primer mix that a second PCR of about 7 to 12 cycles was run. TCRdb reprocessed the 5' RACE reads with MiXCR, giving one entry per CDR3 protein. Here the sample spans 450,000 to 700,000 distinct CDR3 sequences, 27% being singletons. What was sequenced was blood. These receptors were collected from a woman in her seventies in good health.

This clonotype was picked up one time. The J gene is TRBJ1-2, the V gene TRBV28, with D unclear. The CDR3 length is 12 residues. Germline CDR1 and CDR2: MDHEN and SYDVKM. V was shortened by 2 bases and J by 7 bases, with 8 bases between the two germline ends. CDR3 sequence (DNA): TGTGCCAGCAGTTTAAGAGACGGTGGCTACACCTTC. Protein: CASSLRDGGYTF.

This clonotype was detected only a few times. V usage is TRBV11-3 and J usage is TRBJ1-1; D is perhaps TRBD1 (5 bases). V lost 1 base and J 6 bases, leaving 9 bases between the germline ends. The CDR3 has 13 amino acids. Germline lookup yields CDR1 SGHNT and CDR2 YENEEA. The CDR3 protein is CASSLVEGPEAFF. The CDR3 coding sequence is TGTGCCAGCAGCTTAGTGGAGGGGCCTGAAGCTTTCTTT.

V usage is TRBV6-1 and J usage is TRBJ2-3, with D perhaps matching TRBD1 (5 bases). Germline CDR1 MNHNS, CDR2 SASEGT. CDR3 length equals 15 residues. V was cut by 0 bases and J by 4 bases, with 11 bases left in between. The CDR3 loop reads CASSEASLGADTQYF. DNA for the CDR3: TGTGCCAGCAGTGAAGCAAGCCTAGGGGCAGATACGCAGTATTTT.

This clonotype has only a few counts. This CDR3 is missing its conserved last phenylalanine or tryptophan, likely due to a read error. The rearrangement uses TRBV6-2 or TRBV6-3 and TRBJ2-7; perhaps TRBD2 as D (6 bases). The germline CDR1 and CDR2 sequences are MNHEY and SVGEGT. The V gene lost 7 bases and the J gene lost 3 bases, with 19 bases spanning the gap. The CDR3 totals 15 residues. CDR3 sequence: CASTGVRGSRYEQYS. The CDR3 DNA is TGTGCCAGCACGGGGGTGAGAGGTTCCCGCTACGAGCAGTACTCC.

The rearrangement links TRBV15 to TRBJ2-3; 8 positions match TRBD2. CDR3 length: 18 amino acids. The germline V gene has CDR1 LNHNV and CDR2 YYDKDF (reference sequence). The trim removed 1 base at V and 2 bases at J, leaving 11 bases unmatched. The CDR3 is CATSRAWRSSGVTDTQYF. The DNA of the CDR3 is TGTGCCACCAGCAGAGCGTGGCGGAGTAGCGGGGTCACAGATACGCAGTATTTT.

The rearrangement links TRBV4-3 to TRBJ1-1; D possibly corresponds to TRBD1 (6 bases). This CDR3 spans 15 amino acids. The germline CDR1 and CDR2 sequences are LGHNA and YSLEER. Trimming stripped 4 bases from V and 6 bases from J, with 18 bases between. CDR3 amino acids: CASSRRIGGDAEAFF. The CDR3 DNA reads TGCGCCAGCAGCCGGCGTATAGGGGGGGATGCTGAAGCTTTCTTT.

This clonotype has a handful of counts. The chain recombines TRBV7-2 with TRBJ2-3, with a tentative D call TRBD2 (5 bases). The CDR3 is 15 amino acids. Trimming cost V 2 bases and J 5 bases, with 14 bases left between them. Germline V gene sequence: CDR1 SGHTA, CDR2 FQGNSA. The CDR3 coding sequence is TGTGCCAGCAGCTTAATGCGGGTGAGGGAAGATACGCAGTATTTT. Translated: CASSLMRVREDTQYF.